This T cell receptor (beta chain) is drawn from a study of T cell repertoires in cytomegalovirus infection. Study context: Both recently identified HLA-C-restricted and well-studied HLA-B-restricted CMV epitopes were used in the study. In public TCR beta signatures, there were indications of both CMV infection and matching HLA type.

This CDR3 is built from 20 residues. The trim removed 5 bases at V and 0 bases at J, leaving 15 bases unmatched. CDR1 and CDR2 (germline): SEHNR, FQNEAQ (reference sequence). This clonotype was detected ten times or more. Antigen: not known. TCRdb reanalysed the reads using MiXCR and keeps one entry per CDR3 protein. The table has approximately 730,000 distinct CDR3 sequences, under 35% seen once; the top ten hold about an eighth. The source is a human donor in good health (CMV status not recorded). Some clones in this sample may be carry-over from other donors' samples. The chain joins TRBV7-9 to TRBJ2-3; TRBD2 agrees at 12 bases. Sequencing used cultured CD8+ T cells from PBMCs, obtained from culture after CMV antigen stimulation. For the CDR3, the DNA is TGTGCCAGCAGCCCCCCAACTCGACTAGCGGGGGCCCGAAGCACAGATACGCAGTATTTT. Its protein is CASSPPTRLAGARSTDTQYF.